This T cell receptor beta chain came from a study of shared clonotypes between healthy human individuals. Positively selected for CCR7, the CD45RO-negative cells used as naive CD8 cells excluded terminally differentiated effector memory CD45RA+ cells. The V and J ends lost 4 bases and 4 bases, in that order; junction bases with no gene match: 13. Per the germline V gene, CDR1 is SGDLS and CDR2 is YYNGEE. The CDR3 is 16 residues long. At deep level, the assay was performed. Only in-frame clones appear in the TCRdb table, and some are missing; sequencing was by immunoSEQ multiplex PCR. The sample consists of roughly 2.1 million clones, 90% to 95% of them appearing once. Findings and limits, study-wide: Between a few donors, naive CD4 clonotypes were shared at a level of about 5%.

Points on this clone: What it binds is unknown.

The sequence came from a young man in good health. Some clones in this sample may be carry-over from other donors' samples. The chain recombines TRBV9 with TRBJ1-2; 7 nucleotides line up with TRBD1. Sequencing input: naive CD8+ T cells from PBMCs. The CDR3 bases are TGTGCCAGCAGCACAAATACAGGGGAACACCCCTATGGCTACACCTTC. Translated, it gives CASSTNTGEHPYGYTF.